The 9 T cell receptor beta chains below all came from one sample that was sequenced in a study of cytomegalovirus exposure and HLA in healthy donors. This PCR relied on a set of 60 Vbeta primers and 13 Jbeta primers. Only in-frame clones appear in the TCRdb table, and some are missing; sequencing was by immunoSEQ multiplex PCR. Listed are roughly 190,000 clones; roughly 0.83% falls within the top ten. Sequenced: PBMCs. The receptors here all came from a woman aged 18 to 35 in good health and CMV-seropositive.

The CDR3 region is CASSVGLAGNTGELFF. The CDR3 region has the DNA TGTGCCAGCAGCGTCGGACTAGCGGGGAACACCGGGGAGCTGTTTTTT. This chain links TRBV9 with TRBJ2-2, with 11 bases identical to TRBD2. Germline loops: CDR1 SGDLS, CDR2 YYNGEE. CDR3 length: 16 amino acids. The V and J ends lost 2 bases and 1 base, in that order; junction bases with no gene match: 1.

The rearrangement links TRBV6-1 to TRBJ2-2; weak D call: TRBD2 (5 bases). Between the trimmed V and J ends, which lost 5 bases and 3 bases, there was a span of 10 bases. The CDR3 is 14 residues long. The germline V gene has CDR1 MNHNS and CDR2 SASEGT. CDR3 in DNA: TGTGCCAGCAGTAGGCAGGAGGACACCGGGGAGCTGTTTTTT. This codes for CASSRQEDTGELFF.

The rearrangement uses TRBV6-5 and TRBJ2-3, with 8 bases aligning to TRBD1. Germline V gene data show CDR1 as MNHEY and CDR2 as SVGAGI. This CDR3 is built from 13 residues. The CDR3 DNA reads TGTGTCCTACAGGGGGGCCGCACAGATACGCAGTATTTT. Protein sequence: CVLQGGRTDTQYF.

The CDR3 is CASSPRRAGAVQETQYF. For the CDR3, the DNA is TGTGCCAGCAGCCCCCGACGAGCAGGGGCAGTCCAAGAGACCCAGTACTTC. The rearrangement links TRBV7-2 to TRBJ2-5; TRBD1 is a possible D gene (6 bases). Trimming cost V 5 bases and J 1 base, with 20 bases left between them. Germline V gives CDR1 SGHTA, CDR2 FQGNSA. The CDR3 is made up of 17 amino acids.

V usage is TRBV7-8 and J usage is TRBJ2-6; a weak D match, TRBD2 (5 bases). Germline V gives CDR1 SGHVS, CDR2 FQNEAQ. CDR3 length equals 19 residues. Deletions cut 3 bases from V and 0 bases from J, with 18 bases between. The DNA for the CDR3 is TGTGCCAGCAGCTTGTCGACCCTCAAGGGAGCCTCTGGGGCCAACGTCCTGACTTTC. It encodes CASSLSTLKGASGANVLTF.

The chain has TRBV6-5 and TRBJ2-3; 8 nucleotides align to TRBD2. Germline V CDR1 and CDR2: MNHEY, SVGAGI. The CDR3 has 13 residues. J was trimmed by 5 bases and V by 7 bases; bases with no gene match: 5. The CDR3 sequence is CASIRAGGDTQYF. CDR3 nucleotide sequence: TGTGCCAGCATCAGGGCGGGAGGAGATACGCAGTATTTT.

The V and J genes are TRBV18 and TRBJ2-7; possibly TRBD2 for D (6 bases). The V gene's germline CDR1 is KGHSH and CDR2 LQKENI. This CDR3 is 14 amino acids long. Trimming stripped 2 bases from V and 6 bases from J, with 14 bases between. The CDR3 protein is CASSPGQGGGEQYF. CDR3 DNA sequence: TGTGCCAGCTCACCAGGGCAGGGAGGCGGCGAGCAGTACTTC. Complete variable domain (other parts from reference TRBV18 and TRBJ2-7): NAGVMQNPRHLVRRRGQEARLRCSPMKGHSHVYWYRQLPEEGLKFMVYLQKENIIDESGMPKERFSAEFPKEGPSILRIQQVVRGDSAAYFCASSPGQGGGEQYFGPGTRLTVT.

Turning to this clone: Without the conserved terminal phenylalanine or tryptophan, this CDR3 likely stems from a read error. The rearrangement links TRBV30 to TRBJ1-6; D gene uncertain. CDR1 is GTSNPN and CDR2 is SVGIG in the germline V gene (reference sequence). The CDR3 is 15 residues long. The V and J ends lost 4 bases and 2 bases respectively, with 12 bases between them. CDR3 amino acids: CAWISAQAYNSPLHL. CDR3 nucleotides: TGTGCCTGGATATCGGCCCAGGCCTATAATTCACCCCTCCACCTT.

The genes are TRBV25-1 and TRBJ1-2; D is uncertain. V was cut by 3 bases and J by 1 base, with 9 bases left in between. The CDR3 is made up of 14 amino acids. The germline gives CDR1 MGHDK, CDR2 SYGVNS. The CDR3 is CASSDHGSNYGYTF. CDR3 DNA sequence: TGTGCCAGCAGTGACCACGGGAGTAACTATGGCTACACCTTC.